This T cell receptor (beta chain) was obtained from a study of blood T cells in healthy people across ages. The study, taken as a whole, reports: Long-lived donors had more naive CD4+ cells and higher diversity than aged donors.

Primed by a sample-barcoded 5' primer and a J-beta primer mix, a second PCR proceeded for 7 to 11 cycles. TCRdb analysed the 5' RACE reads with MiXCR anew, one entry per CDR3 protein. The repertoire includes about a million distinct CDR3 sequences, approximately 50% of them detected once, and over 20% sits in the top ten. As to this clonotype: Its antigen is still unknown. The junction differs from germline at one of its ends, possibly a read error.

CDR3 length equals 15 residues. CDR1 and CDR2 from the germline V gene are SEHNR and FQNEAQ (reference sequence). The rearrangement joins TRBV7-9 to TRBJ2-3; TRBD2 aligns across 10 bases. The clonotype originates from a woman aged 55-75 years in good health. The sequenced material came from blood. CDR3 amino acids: CTSSLTSGNTDTQYF. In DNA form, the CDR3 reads TGTACCAGCAGCCTCACTAGCGGGAACACAGATACGCAGTATTTT. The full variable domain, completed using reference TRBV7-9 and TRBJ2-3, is DTGVSQNPRHKITKRGQNVTFRCDPISEHNRLYWYRQTLGQGPEFLTYFQNEAQLEKSRLLSDRFSAERPKGSFSTLEIQRTEQGDSAMYLCTSSLTSGNTDTQYFGPGTRLTVL.